The 32 T cell receptor beta chains below were found in one sample sequenced in a study of blood T cells in healthy people across ages. PCR was performed a second time for about 7 to 12 cycles using a sample-barcoded 5' primer and a J-beta primer mix. In TCRdb, the 5' RACE reads were re-called with MiXCR into one record per CDR3 protein. The sample has about 650,000 distinct CDR3 sequences; about 30% are singletons. The specimen was blood. The receptors derive from a woman older than 75 in good health.

This clonotype was observed many times. V and J are TRBV5-1 and TRBJ2-5; D tentatively reads TRBD1 or TRBD2 (5 bases each). The length of the CDR3 is 13 residues. Germline CDR1 SGHRS, CDR2 YFSETQ. Trimming removed 7 bases from V and 2 bases from J, with 12 bases in between. Here the CDR3 DNA reads TGCGCCAGCGCCGGGACGTCTCAAGAGACCCAGTACTTC. Translated: CASAGTSQETQYF.

The rearrangement links TRBV5-1 to TRBJ2-1; TRBD1 matches 8 bases. The trim removed 2 bases at V and 4 bases at J, leaving 5 bases unmatched. The CDR3 covers 15 residues. CDR1 is SGHRS, CDR2 YFSETQ, per germline. CDR3 nucleotide sequence: TGCGCCAGCAGCTTCACCGGGACAGGATACAATGAGCAGTTCTTC. Its protein product is CASSFTGTGYNEQFF.

The chain joins TRBV6-6 to TRBJ1-1; 8 bases are a match to TRBD1. The CDR3 sequence is 14 residues long. V lost 11 bases to trimming and J lost 1 base; unmatched junction nucleotides: 9. Germline values: CDR1 MNHNY, CDR2 SVGAGI (reference sequence). The CDR3 DNA reads TGTGCCGTCACAGGGGGACGTGGGAACACTGAAGCTTTCTTT. It yields the protein CAVTGGRGNTEAFF.

This clonotype was seen many times. The V call is TRBV20-1, the J call TRBJ2-5; the D is unclear. Germline CDR1 reads DFQATT; CDR2 reads SNEGSKA (reference sequence). Trimming shortened V by 0 bases and J by 5 bases, and 13 bases separated the two germline ends. The CDR3 is 14 residues long. The CDR3, as DNA: TGCAGTGCTAGAGATCTAGGACGGTCGGAGACCCAGTACTTC. This gives the protein CSARDLGRSETQYF.

This clonotype occurred many times. The V call is TRBV7-8, the J call TRBJ2-5; 7 bases agree with TRBD1. After removal of 1 base from V and 2 bases from J, the junction contained 1 base not matched to a gene. This CDR3 region has 14 residues. The germline V gene encodes CDR1 SGHVS and CDR2 FQNEAQ. This CDR3 reads CASSLGDSQETQYF. CDR3 DNA sequence: TGTGCCAGCAGCTTAGGGGACAGTCAAGAGACCCAGTACTTC.

This rearrangement joins TRBV20-1 to TRBJ2-7; 10 bases match TRBD2. Per germline, CDR1 DFQATT and CDR2 SNEGSKA (reference sequence). This CDR3 is 15 amino acids long. J was trimmed by 7 bases and V by 0 bases; bases with no gene match: 9. This CDR3 is CSARDTAGGPWEQYF. CDR3 coding DNA: TGCAGTGCTAGAGACACAGCGGGGGGGCCTTGGGAGCAGTACTTC.

In the case of this clonotype: Given a much more abundant clone one base away, this may be a read error. V is TRBV10-3 and J is TRBJ1-2, with D unresolved. The germline V gene has CDR1 ENHRY and CDR2 SYGVKD. This CDR3 comprises 13 residues. For the CDR3, the DNA is TGTGCCAGCACTACCGGGTCCCCCTATAGCTACACCTTC. This encodes CASTTGSPYSYTF.

This chain joins TRBV30 and TRBJ2-4; D may correspond to TRBD1 or TRBD2 (5 bases each). The CDR3 is made up of 15 amino acids. Trimming took 3 bases from V and 2 from J, leaving 14 bases between them. From germline, CDR1 is GTSNPN and CDR2 SVGIG (reference sequence). The CDR3 DNA is TGTGCCTGGAGGGGGAACGGGGCAACCAAAAACATTCAGTACTTC. Protein: CAWRGNGATKNIQYF.

A word on this clonotype: This may be a read error: a much more frequent sequence differs by one nucleotide. This chain links TRBV29-1 with TRBJ2-1; 9 nucleotides line up with TRBD2. This CDR3 region has 16 residues. V lost 2 bases, J lost 8 bases, and 13 bases stayed unmatched. Germline V gene lookup returns CDR1 SQVTM and CDR2 ANQGSEA. The CDR3 loop reads CSVEYGFGTSCHEQFF. Here the CDR3 DNA reads TGCAGCGTTGAATATGGTTTTGGGACTAGCTGCCATGAGCAGTTCTTC.

This clonotype was detected only once. The chain links TRBV5-6 to TRBJ2-3; D gene uncertain. Germline V gene data show CDR1 as SGHDT and CDR2 as YYEEEE. CDR3 size: 13 residues. Trimming took off 5 bases at V and 4 bases at J, with 11 bases between the two ends. CDR3 region: CASSRARADTQYF. CDR3 nucleotide sequence: TGTGCCAGCAGTCGGGCTAGAGCAGATACGCAGTATTTT.

A few counts support this clonotype. The V gene is TRBV5-1, the J gene TRBJ2-2, with TRBD1 matching over 9 bases. The CDR3 loop spans 18 amino acids. CDR1 and CDR2 (germline): SGHRS, YFSETQ. The V and J ends lost 2 bases and 5 bases, in that order; junction bases with no gene match: 13. CDR3 sequence: CASSLNPSGTGRTGELFF. The CDR3 DNA is TGCGCCAGCAGCTTAAACCCGTCCGGGACAGGGCGAACCGGGGAGCTGTTTTTT. The variable domain in full, completed from reference TRBV5-1 and TRBJ2-2, reads KAGVTQTPRYLIKTRGQQVTLSCSPISGHRSVSWYQQTPGQGLQFLFEYFSETQRNKGNFPGRFSGRQFSNSRSEMNVSTLELGDSALYLCASSLNPSGTGRTGELFFGEGSRLTVL.

This clonotype was found many times. The chain joins TRBV5-6 to TRBJ2-7; TRBD1 is a possible D gene (8 bases). V lost 3 bases, J lost 2 bases, and 18 bases lay in between. The CDR3 is 16 residues long. Per germline, CDR1 SGHDT and CDR2 YYEEEE. The CDR3 protein is CASSWGGRQGTYEQYF. The CDR3 DNA is TGTGCCAGCAGCTGGGGGGGAAGACAGGGGACCTACGAGCAGTACTTC.

This clonotype was recorded a few times. The chain is built from TRBV20-1 and TRBJ1-5; no definite D call. Trimming stripped 0 bases from V and 14 bases from J, with 14 bases between. Germline-derived CDR1 and CDR2 are DFQATT and SNEGSKA (reference sequence). CDR3 length equals 12 residues. CDR3 loop: CSARDQVTWEHF. CDR3 coding DNA: TGCAGTGCTAGAGATCAGGTGACATGGGAGCATTTT.

Of note for this clonotype: A much larger clone is a single base away; this may be a read error. The rearrangement links TRBV28 to TRBJ1-2; D might be TRBD1 (5 bases). This CDR3 has 14 amino acids. Between the trimmed V and J ends, which lost 5 bases and 5 bases, there was a span of 15 bases. The germline gives CDR1 MDHEN, CDR2 SYDVKM. The CDR3 DNA follows: TGTGCCAGCAGTGCGGGGCAGGCCGTATATGGCTACACCTTC. It codes for CASSAGQAVYGYTF.

This clonotype came up many times. This chain joins TRBV3-1 and TRBJ2-3; D possibly corresponds to TRBD2 (6 bases). The CDR3 consists of 16 residues. V gave up 1 base and J gave up 2 bases, with 13 bases separating them. CDR1 and CDR2 (germline): LGHDT, YNNKEL (reference sequence). CDR3 residues: CASSQGRETYTDTQYF. In nucleotides, the CDR3 is TGTGCCAGCAGCCAAGGTCGGGAGACATACACAGATACGCAGTATTTT.

This clonotype came up many times. The V and J genes are TRBV30 and TRBJ2-4, with a possible D match to TRBD2 (6 bases). The CDR3 totals 18 residues. Germline values: CDR1 GTSNPN, CDR2 SVGIG (reference sequence). Trimming cost V 0 bases and J 1 base, with 19 bases left between them. CDR3 amino acids: CAWSVLWRAGGAKNIQYF. The CDR3 nucleotides are TGTGCCTGGAGTGTACTCTGGAGAGCGGGTGGTGCCAAAAACATTCAGTACTTC.

This clonotype was seen at least ten times. V is TRBV12-3 or TRBV12-4 and J is TRBJ1-1; no reliable D call. V lost 2 bases, J lost 0 bases, and 7 bases lay in between. The CDR3 length is 14 residues. In DNA, the CDR3 is TGTGCCAGCAGTTTAATTTCGGTGAACACTGAAGCTTTCTTT. This encodes CASSLISVNTEAFF.

The V and J genes are TRBV30 and TRBJ1-2; 8 bases agree with TRBD1. J gave up 4 bases and V 2 bases, and 9 bases lay outside the gene matches. The CDR3 spans 15 residues. Germline V CDR1 and CDR2: GTSNPN, SVGIG (reference sequence). The CDR3 nucleotides are TGTGCCTGGAGTCGTACTCAGGGGGCAAGCTATGGCTACACCTTC. Its translation is CAWSRTQGASYGYTF.

The table lists this clonotype with a few counts. This chain joins TRBV3-1 and TRBJ1-3, with 8 positions matching TRBD1. Germline V gene data show CDR1 as LGHDT and CDR2 as YNNKEL (reference sequence). Trimming took 6 bases from V and 1 from J; bases not matched to a gene: 8. This CDR3 is 16 amino acids long. The DNA for the CDR3 is TGTGCCAGCAGTGACAGGGGACAATCTTCTGGAAACACCATATATTTT. It is translated as CASSDRGQSSGNTIYF.

This clonotype was recorded at least ten times. The chain recombines TRBV11-1 with TRBJ2-5, with D unresolved. V was trimmed by 2 bases and J by 1 base, leaving 11 bases between them. CDR1 and CDR2 (germline): SGHAT, FQDESV (reference sequence). CDR3 length equals 15 residues. The DNA of the CDR3 is TGTGCCAGCAGCTTAATGGACGGAGTCCAAGAGACCCAGTACTTC. This codes for CASSLMDGVQETQYF. Together with reference TRBV11-1 and TRBJ2-5, the CDR3 gives the full variable domain: EAEVAQSPRYKITEKSQAVAFWCDPISGHATLYWYRQILGQGPELLVQFQDESVVDDSQLPKDRFSAERLKGVDSTLKIQPAELGDSAMYLCASSLMDGVQETQYFGPGTRLLVL.

CDR3 DNA: TGCAGTGCTAGAGCCCCCAGGGCTAGCGGGGGGGGGAGGCGAGAGCAGTTCTTC. This encodes CSARAPRASGGGRREQFF. The chain links TRBV20-1 to TRBJ2-1, with TRBD2 matching over 12 bases. J gave up 10 bases and V 1 base, and 17 bases lay outside the gene matches. This CDR3 contains 18 residues. CDR1 is DFQATT and CDR2 is SNEGSKA in the germline V gene (reference sequence).

This clonotype was seen a handful of times. One end of the junction is discordant with germline, which a read error may explain. This chain joins TRBV3-1 and TRBJ1-2, with TRBD1 as a possible D gene (6 bases). Germline-derived CDR1 and CDR2 are LGHDT and YNNKEL (reference sequence). This CDR3 spans 13 amino acids. CDR3 loop: CTSNQDSNRAYTF. The DNA of the CDR3 is TGTACCAGCAACCAAGATAGTAACAGGGCCTACACCTTC.

The sample holds many counts of this clonotype. This could be a read error, since a much larger clone is one nucleotide away. The chain employs TRBV12-3 or TRBV12-4 and TRBJ1-2; D remains unclear. This CDR3 region has 14 residues. Trimming left V 1 base short and J 6 bases short, with 12 bases between. The CDR3 loop is CASSLGWGCDGYTF. CDR3 bases: TGTGCCAGCAGTTTAGGTTGGGGTTGTGATGGCTACACCTTC.

V is TRBV11-2 and J is TRBJ2-2, with TRBD2 identical over 7 bases. V dropped 5 bases and J dropped 3; count of bases not matched to a gene: 9. The germline CDR1 and CDR2 sequences are SGHAT and FQNNGV. The CDR3 length is 16 residues. The CDR3 nucleotides are TGTGCCAGCAGCGTGAGGTGGGGAGGGGACACCGGGGAGCTGTTTTTT. As protein: CASSVRWGGDTGELFF.

This clonotype has at least ten counts. The chain carries TRBV29-1 and TRBJ1-2; 10 nucleotides match TRBD1. Germline V CDR1 and CDR2: SQVTM, ANQGSEA. V shed 3 bases and J 4 bases; nucleotides not matched to a gene: 5. The CDR3 consists of 14 residues. CDR3 in DNA: TGCAGCGTTGACCTGACAGGGGGCGCCTATGGCTACACCTTC. Encoded protein: CSVDLTGGAYGYTF.

This clonotype was counted between two and nine times. A single base separates this from a much larger clone, so it may be a read error. J is TRBJ1-4 and V is TRBV12-3 or TRBV12-4, with D possibly being TRBD1 (5 bases). With 6 bases removed from V and 7 bases from J, the gap between germline ends came to 9 bases. CDR3 length: 12 residues. The CDR3 region has the DNA TGTGCCAGCAGGACAGCTAGTGAAAAACTGTTTTTT. Translating it yields CASRTASEKLFF.

This clonotype was recorded a few times. The chain couples TRBV27 to TRBJ1-6, with no clear D. The CDR3 is made up of 13 amino acids. CDR1 is MNHEY, CDR2 SMNVEV, per germline (reference sequence). Trimming removed 5 bases from V and 7 bases from J, with 9 bases in between. This chain's CDR3 is CASSPQRNSPLHF. The CDR3 region has the DNA TGTGCCAGCAGTCCCCAAAGAAATTCACCCCTCCACTTT.

Regarding this clonotype: This sequence may be a read error, since a much larger clone differs from it by one base. The chain is built from TRBV7-2 and TRBJ1-5; a possible D gene is TRBD1 (5 bases). The germline CDR1 and CDR2 sequences are SGHTA and FQGNSA. The CDR3 loop spans 13 amino acids. Written as DNA, the CDR3 is TGTGCCAGCGGCTTAGCAACAGGTCAGCCCCAGCATTTT. Translating gives CASGLATGQPQHF.

This sequence joins TRBV6-2 or TRBV6-3 and TRBJ2-2, with TRBD2 matching 10 bases. The V and J ends lost 2 bases and 0 bases, in that order; junction bases with no gene match: 18. The CDR3 spans 22 residues. Germline V lookup: CDR1 MNHEY, CDR2 SVGEGT. The CDR3 loop reads CASSYLSPLPGLAPANTGELFF. The CDR3 DNA follows: TGTGCCAGCAGTTACCTTTCCCCGTTACCGGGACTAGCGCCGGCGAACACCGGGGAGCTGTTTTTT.

This sequence joins TRBV5-1 and TRBJ2-5; 8 bases fit TRBD2. The CDR3 contains 15 residues. With V trimmed by 4 bases and J by 2 bases, 7 bases remained unmatched. In germline, CDR1 is SGHRS, CDR2 YFSETQ. CDR3 DNA: TGCGCCAGCAGCGACATTAGCGGGACTCAAGAGACCCAGTACTTC. Its translation: CASSDISGTQETQYF.

The gene calls are TRBV6-5 and TRBJ2-7; either TRBD1 or TRBD2 may fit D (6 bases each). Trimming removed 10 bases from V and 2 bases from J, with 24 bases in between. The CDR3 covers 16 residues. Germline V gene data show CDR1 as MNHEY and CDR2 as SVGAGI. The CDR3 coding sequence is TGTGCCATCAGGGCAGGGGCGGGAAATGGGGCCTACGAGCAGTACTTC. This sequence encodes CAIRAGAGNGAYEQYF.

This sequence joins TRBV21-1 and TRBJ1-5; no DNA check was done on the table's D call, TRBD1. TRBV21-1 is deemed a pseudogene. This CDR3 is 11 amino acids long. CDR3 protein: CASSGRQGKHF. The CDR3 nucleotides read TGTGCCAGCAGCGGCCGACAGGGAAAGCATTTT.